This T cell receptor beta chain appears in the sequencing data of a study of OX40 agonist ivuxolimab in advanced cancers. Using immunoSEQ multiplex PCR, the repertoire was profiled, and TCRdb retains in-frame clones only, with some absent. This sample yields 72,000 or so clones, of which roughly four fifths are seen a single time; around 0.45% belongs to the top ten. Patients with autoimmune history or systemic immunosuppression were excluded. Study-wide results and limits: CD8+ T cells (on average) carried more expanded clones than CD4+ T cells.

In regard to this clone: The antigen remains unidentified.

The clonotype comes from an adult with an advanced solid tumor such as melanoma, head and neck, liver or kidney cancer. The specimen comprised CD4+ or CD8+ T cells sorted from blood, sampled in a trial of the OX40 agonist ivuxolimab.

The DNA of the CDR3 is TGCGCCAGCAGCCAAGGCGGAACTAACTATGGCTACACCTTC. Translating gives CASSQGGTNYGYTF. The rearrangement joins TRBV4-1 to TRBJ1-2; D unclear. CDR3 length: 14 amino acids. With 1 base removed from V and 0 bases from J, the gap between germline ends came to 6 bases. Germline CDR1 is MGHRA and CDR2 is YSYEKL.